This T cell receptor (beta chain) was identified in a study of cytomegalovirus exposure and HLA in healthy donors. Findings and limits, study-wide: Highest at DRB1 and lowest at HLA-C, TCR association rates differed among HLA loci in a later analysis. Presence/absence analyses rested on an assumption that sequencing depth was roughly uniform across donors. V segments that were indistinguishable, TRBV6-2 and TRBV6-3 among them, were omitted from analysis. What was likely a sequencing artifact was a cluster of highly shared sequence variants.

PCR used 60 Vbeta primers and 13 Jbeta primers. Only in-frame clones appear in the TCRdb table, and some are missing; sequencing was by immunoSEQ multiplex PCR. This table holds approximately 90,000 clones, about 85% found once. The CDR3 is 11 amino acids. Germline V lookup: CDR1 SGHVS, CDR2 FQNEAQ. A note on this clone: Its antigen is not identified. A junction boundary mismatches the germline segment, possibly from a read error.

The chain has TRBV7-8 and TRBJ2-7; the D is unclear. This TCR was sampled from a middle-aged man in good health and CMV-seropositive. The specimen was PBMCs. The CDR3 sequence is CASSLSYEQYF. CDR3 bases: TGTGCTAGCAGCTTATCGTACGAGCAGTACTTC.